This T cell receptor beta chain was recovered during a study of blood T cell repertoires in COVID-19. Overall study: Italy, Spain and the United States were the sources of the convalescent and acute COVID-19 samples. T cells, B-cell-depleted T cells, or PBMCs provided the cDNA or gDNA that served as material.

The repertoire was sequenced with immunoSEQ multiplex PCR; TCRdb's copy has only in-frame clones and lacks some. Altogether some 150,000 clones are present, approximately 80% being singletons, with the ten largest covering 9.5% to 13%. Seattle participants joined during active infection and were tracked over time. J lost 9 bases, V lost 3 bases, and 11 bases had no gene match. The CDR3 consists of 15 residues. Germline CDR1 and CDR2: LNHDA and SQIVND (reference sequence). The V and J genes are TRBV19 and TRBJ1-1, with TRBD1 matching 9 bases. Sequenced input: peripheral blood. The origin of this receptor is a woman aged 55-69 years with COVID-19, enrolled during active disease. CDR3 nucleotide sequence: TGTGCCAGTAGTATGATCACCGGGACAGGGCGGAAAGCTTTCTTT. This gives the protein CASSMITGTGRKAFF.